These 10 T cell receptor beta chains share one sample of origin, sequenced in a study of T-cell memory formation after mild COVID-19. TCRdb independently ran MiXCR on the 5' RACE reads; one entry per CDR3 protein. This sample carries around 310,000 distinct CDR3 sequences, approximately 22% of them seen once, and the ten largest clones take about 21%. Sequenced input: PBMCs or a T cell subset sorted from them (not recorded which). The receptors derive from a man aged 18 to 29 who had mild COVID-19 (a few samples of this study predate the infection). Cell type and time point are not known.

The sample holds a few counts of this clonotype. V usage is TRBV7-2 and J usage is TRBJ1-5; 8 bases match TRBD1. Trimming cost V 2 bases and J 6 bases; bases outside gene matches: 9. The CDR3 has 16 amino acids. Germline assignment: CDR1 SGHTA and CDR2 FQGNSA. CDR3 residues: CASSLYLDRGGQPQHF. CDR3 nucleotide sequence: TGTGCCAGCAGCTTATATCTCGACAGGGGCGGTCAGCCCCAGCATTTT.

This clonotype appeared many times. V gene TRBV5-4 combines with J gene TRBJ2-3; 8 bases map to TRBD1. The germline V gene has CDR1 SGHNT and CDR2 YYREEE (reference sequence). The CDR3 extends over 14 amino acids. V lost 2 bases, J lost 3 bases, and 2 bases stayed unmatched. CDR3 sequence: CASSFDRGTDTQYF. The CDR3, as DNA: TGTGCCAGCAGCTTCGACAGGGGAACAGATACGCAGTATTTT.

The chain uses TRBV24-1 and TRBJ2-5; 8 nucleotides match TRBD2. The CDR3 covers 13 residues. Trimming at V came to 9 bases and at J to 2 bases, leaving 4 bases not matched to a gene. CDR1 and CDR2 (germline): KGHDR, SFDVKD. The CDR3 loop is CATYGGGQETQYF. DNA of the CDR3: TGTGCCACCTACGGCGGGGGGCAAGAGACCCAGTACTTC.

The sample holds a few counts of this clonotype. The chain carries TRBV6-2 or TRBV6-3 and TRBJ2-1; D is possibly TRBD1 (6 bases). The germline CDR1 and CDR2 sequences are MNHEY and SVGEGT. The CDR3 loop spans 13 amino acids. Trimming took off 4 bases at V and 7 bases at J, with 11 bases between the two ends. In DNA form, the CDR3 reads TGTGCCAGCAGTTCAAGAACAGGGAATGAGCAGTTCTTC. It specifies CASSSRTGNEQFF.

V is TRBV14 and J is TRBJ2-1; 8 bases agree with TRBD2. There are 16 residues in the CDR3. The germline V gene has CDR1 SGHDN and CDR2 FVKESK. J lost 7 bases, V lost 5 bases, and 13 bases had no gene match. CDR3 sequence reads: CASSSPGISGVNEQFF. CDR3 bases: TGTGCCAGCAGCTCCCCCGGAATTAGCGGGGTAAATGAGCAGTTCTTC.

The chain recombines TRBV9 with TRBJ2-2; a possible D gene is TRBD2 (6 bases). The CDR3 has 15 amino acids. With 5 bases removed from V and 6 bases from J, the gap between germline ends came to 17 bases. From germline, CDR1 is SGDLS and CDR2 YYNGEE. As DNA, the CDR3 is TGTGCCAGCAGTGGAACCCGGGAGAGGGCCGGGGAGCTGTTTTTT. Its protein product is CASSGTRERAGELFF. Drawing the rest from reference TRBV9 and TRBJ2-2, the complete variable domain is DSGVTQTPKHLITATGQRVTLRCSPRSGDLSVYWYQQSLDQGLQFLIQYYNGEERAKGNILERFSAQQFPDLHSELNLSSLELGDSALYFCASSGTRERAGELFFGEGSRLTVL.

This clonotype was seen only a few times. The chain uses TRBV7-6 and TRBJ1-6; weak D call: TRBD1 (6 bases). Per the germline V gene, CDR1 is SGHVS and CDR2 is FNYEAQ. The CDR3 is made up of 14 amino acids. Trimming pared 1 base from V and 9 bases from J, leaving 10 bases between. In nucleotides, the CDR3 is TGTGCCAGCAGCTTAGTACAGGGAGGTTCACCCCTCCACTTT. Its translation is CASSLVQGGSPLHF.

This clonotype has more than one count but fewer than ten. V is TRBV6-6 and J is TRBJ1-2; D not resolved. Trimming pared 2 bases from V and 4 bases from J, leaving 8 bases between. This CDR3 is built from 13 residues. Germline values: CDR1 MNHNY, CDR2 SVGAGI (reference sequence). The CDR3: CASSYLQAYGYTF. CDR3 in DNA: TGTGCCAGCAGTTACCTCCAGGCCTATGGCTACACCTTC.

This chain uses TRBV27 with TRBJ2-3; D is undetermined. The CDR3 has 15 residues. V was shortened by 4 bases and J by 1 base, with 12 bases between the two germline ends. The germline gives CDR1 MNHEY, CDR2 SMNVEV (reference sequence). The CDR3, as DNA: TGTGCCAGCAGTTCCCTCTACCCCGGCACAGATACGCAGTATTTT. This codes for CASSSLYPGTDTQYF.

This clonotype appeared a few times. The rearrangement links TRBV20-1 to TRBJ1-4, with D unclear. Per the germline V gene, CDR1 is DFQATT and CDR2 is SNEGSKA (reference sequence). The CDR3 is made up of 14 amino acids. With 5 bases removed from V and 8 bases from J, the gap between germline ends came to 18 bases. The CDR3 spells CSALHETGREKLFF. In nucleotides, the CDR3 is TGCAGTGCTCTTCACGAGACGGGTCGAGAAAAACTGTTTTTT.